These T cell receptor beta chains were read from a single sample in a study of blood T cell repertoires in COVID-19. Only in-frame clones appear in the TCRdb table, and some are missing; sequencing was by immunoSEQ multiplex PCR. This sample carries about 480,000 clones, about 88% of them seen once, and the ten largest clones take roughly 8%. The sequencing sample was made of peripheral blood. The receptors come from a woman in her 50s with COVID-19, enrolled during active disease. Each CDR3 is given with its conserved first and last residue. The D gene is left open where the match is weak. Size values are once, few and many counts, or a class for expanded clones, and some rows have none.

J gene,clone size,D gene,V gene,CDR3 DNA,CDR3 protein
TRBJ2-7,once,TRBD2,TRBV5-6,TGTGCCAGCAGCTGGGGGGGAGTGGAAGAGCAGTACTTC,CASSWGGVEEQYF
TRBJ2-5,.,.,TRBV29-1,TGCAGCGTGGGGGGTACCCAGGAGACCCAGTACTTC,CSVGGTQETQYF
TRBJ1-1,.,TRBD1,TRBV9,TGTGCCAGCAGCGTACAGACAGGGACCCTTGAAGCTTTCTTT,CASSVQTGTLEAFF
TRBJ2-1,.,TRBD2,TRBV6-5,TGTGCCAGCGACCCGAGGCGGGGGGTACACAATGAGCAGTTCTTC,CASDPRRGVHNEQFF
TRBJ2-7,.,.,TRBV9,TGTGCCAGCAGCGTAGACAGGAGCTCCTACGAGCAGTACTTC,CASSVDRSSYEQYF
TRBJ1-1,.,.,TRBV27,TGTGCCAGCAGTTCCGTAAACAGCCGGAACACTGAAGCTTTCTTT,CASSSVNSRNTEAFF
TRBJ1-2,.,.,TRBV30,TGTGCCTGGAGTCCTCCAGGGGTCGTGGACTATGGCTACACCTTC,CAWSPPGVVDYGYTF
TRBJ2-7,.,TRBD1,TRBV6-5,TGTGCCAGCTACAGGGGCTACGACGAGCAGTACTTC,CASYRGYDEQYF
TRBJ1-1,.,.,TRBV5-8,TGTGCCAGCAGCTTTGGCCCTGAAGCTTTCTTT,CASSFGPEAFF
TRBJ2-5,.,.,TRBV5-6,TGTGCCAGCAGCTTGGTCCTCCAAGAGACCCAGTACTTC,CASSLVLQETQYF
TRBJ1-2,.,.,TRBV7-3,TGTGCCTCACGCCCCATACAGGTCCTACCGAACTATGGCTACACCTTC,CASRPIQVLPNYGYTF
TRBJ1-6,.,TRBD1,TRBV2,TGTGCCACCAGGAGGGACAGGGGTAATTCACCCCTCCACTTT,CATRRDRGNSPLHF
TRBJ1-2,.,.,TRBV12-3/TRBV12-4,TGTGCCAGCAGTTCTACAGGGATTGGTGGCTACACCTTC,CASSSTGIGGYTF
TRBJ1-2,.,.,TRBV5-6,TGTGCCAGCAGCCCCGGACCGACAGCTAACTATGGCTACACCTTC,CASSPGPTANYGYTF
TRBJ2-7,.,.,TRBV12-3/TRBV12-4,TGTGCCAGCAGGCGGGACGTTGAAGGCGAGCAGTACTTC,CASRRDVEGEQYF
TRBJ1-5,once,.,TRBV27,TGTGCCAGCAGTTTTCATCAGTATCAGCCCCAGCATTTT,CASSFHQYQPQHF
TRBJ1-2,.,TRBD1,TRBV19,TGTGCCAGTATCGCCCCGGACAGGGAAGGTCGTGGCTACACCTTC,CASIAPDREGRGYTF
TRBJ1-1,few,TRBD1,TRBV5-1,TGCGCCAGCAGCTTAAAGACAGGGTTGGGCACTGAAGCTTTCTTT,CASSLKTGLGTEAFF
TRBJ1-1,.,.,TRBV5-1,TGCGCCAGCAGCTTGGCAGGGGAAGGGGATCCAACCACTGAAGCTTTCTTT,CASSLAGEGDPTTEAFF
TRBJ1-5,.,.,TRBV30,TGTGCCTGGAGTGTTTTCGAGCAGCCCCAGCATTTT,CAWSVFEQPQHF
TRBJ1-1,.,.,TRBV5-5,TGTGCCAGCAGCTTGCCGGCCAAACCCCGCGGGGCTTTCTTT,CASSLPAKPRGAFF
TRBJ2-1,.,TRBD2,TRBV15,TGTGCCACCAGCAGAGATTCGCGTGGTGCGGGGGGAAAATACAATGAGCAGTTCTTC,CATSRDSRGAGGKYNEQFF
TRBJ2-1,.,.,TRBV7-3,TGTGCCAGCAGCTTAGGGCTTGGGAATGAGCAGTTCTTC,CASSLGLGNEQFF
TRBJ1-1,.,TRBD1,TRBV6-6,TGTGCCAGCGGATTACAGGGGGGCACTGAAGCTTTCTTT,CASGLQGGTEAFF
TRBJ2-7,.,TRBD1,TRBV6-5,TGTGCCAGCAGCTCCCCGGGACAGGGGAGCGAGCAGTACTTC,CASSSPGQGSEQYF
TRBJ2-3,.,.,TRBV12-3/TRBV12-4,TGTGCCAGCTTGGAGGCGGGCACAGATACGCAGTATTTT,CASLEAGTDTQYF
TRBJ2-2,.,.,TRBV6-5,TGTGCCAGCAGTTACAATACAGGGCCCACCGGGGAGCTGTTTTTT,CASSYNTGPTGELFF
TRBJ1-6,.,TRBD1,TRBV14,TGTGCCAGCAGCCAAGATATGGGACAGTATTCACCCCTCCACTTT,CASSQDMGQYSPLHF
TRBJ1-2,.,.,TRBV19,TGTGCCAGTAGTATTCCCAGGGGTGCTGACTATGGCTACACCTTC,CASSIPRGADYGYTF
TRBJ1-2,.,.,TRBV29-1,TGCAGCGTTGGCAGGGGTAGTGGTGGCTACACCTTC,CSVGRGSGGYTF
TRBJ1-3,.,TRBD1,TRBV24-1,TGTGCCACCAGTGCACACAGGGGCACCTCTGGAAACACCATATATTTT,CATSAHRGTSGNTIYF
TRBJ1-6,.,TRBD1,TRBV28,TGTGCCATCCCGGGACAGGGGAATTCACCCCTCCACTTT,CAIPGQGNSPLHF
TRBJ1-5,.,TRBD1,TRBV19,TGTGCCAGTAGTGGGACAGGTTCAAGCAATCAGCCCCAGCATTTT,CASSGTGSSNQPQHF
TRBJ1-1,.,TRBD1,TRBV5-6,TGTGCCAGCAGCTTGTGGGACAGCGATGAAGCTTTCTTT,CASSLWDSDEAFF
TRBJ1-1,.,TRBD1,TRBV2,TGTGCCAGCAGGGAACAGGGGGCGGACACTGAAGCTTTCTTT,CASREQGADTEAFF
TRBJ2-7,.,.,TRBV28,TGTGCCAGCAGTTTACGTAGTGACTCCTACGAGCAGTACTTC,CASSLRSDSYEQYF
TRBJ2-7,.,.,TRBV10-3,TGTGCCAATTCTGGGGGGGGCCGCGATACCTACGAGCAGTACTTC,CANSGGGRDTYEQYF
TRBJ1-6,.,.,TRBV28,TGTGCCAGCAGTTTGGGAGGGACCGGGTCCTATAATTCACCCCTCCACTTT,CASSLGGTGSYNSPLHF
TRBJ1-1,.,TRBD1,TRBV29-1,TGCAGCGCTGGACAGGGCGATACTGAAGCTTTCTTT,CSAGQGDTEAFF
TRBJ1-2,.,.,TRBV5-6,TGTGCCAGCACTACCCCCGGACAGAACTATGGCTACACCTTC,CASTTPGQNYGYTF
TRBJ2-7,.,TRBD1,TRBV5-6,TGTGCCAGCAGCGGGGACAGCCCAGGGATGTCCTACGAGCAGTACTTC,CASSGDSPGMSYEQYF
TRBJ2-7,.,TRBD1,TRBV6-1,TGTGCCAGCAGTGAGACAGGGAGCTACGAGCAGTACTTC,CASSETGSYEQYF
TRBJ2-1,.,.,TRBV5-1,TGCGCCAGCAGCTTGGGGGGCGCATACAATGAGCAGTTCTTC,CASSLGGAYNEQFF
TRBJ2-3,.,TRBD1,TRBV30,TGTGCCTGGAATCCGGGACAGGGGTCAGATACGCAGTATTTT,CAWNPGQGSDTQYF
TRBJ1-1,.,TRBD1,TRBV11-3,TGTGCCAGCAGTTTCACAGGGGGCACTGAAGCTTTCTTT,CASSFTGGTEAFF